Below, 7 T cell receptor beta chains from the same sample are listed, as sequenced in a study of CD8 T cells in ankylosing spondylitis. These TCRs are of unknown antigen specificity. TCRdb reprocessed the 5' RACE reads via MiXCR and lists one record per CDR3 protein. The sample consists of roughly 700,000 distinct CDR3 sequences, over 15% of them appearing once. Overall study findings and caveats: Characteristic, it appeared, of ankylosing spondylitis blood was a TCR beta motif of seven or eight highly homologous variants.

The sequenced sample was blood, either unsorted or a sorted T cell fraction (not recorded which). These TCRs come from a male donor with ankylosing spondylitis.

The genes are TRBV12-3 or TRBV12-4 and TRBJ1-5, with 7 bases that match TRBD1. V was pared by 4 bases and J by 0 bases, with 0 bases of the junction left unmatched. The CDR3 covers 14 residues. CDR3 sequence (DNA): TGTGCCAGCAGTTGGACAGGTAGCAATCAGCCCCAGCATTTT. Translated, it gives CASSWTGSNQPQHF.

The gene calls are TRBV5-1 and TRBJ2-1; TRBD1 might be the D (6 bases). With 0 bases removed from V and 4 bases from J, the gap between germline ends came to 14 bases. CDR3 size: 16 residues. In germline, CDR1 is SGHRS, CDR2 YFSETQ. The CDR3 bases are TGCGCCAGCAGCTTGGTACAGGGAATATCTTACAATGAGCAGTTCTTC. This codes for CASSLVQGISYNEQFF.

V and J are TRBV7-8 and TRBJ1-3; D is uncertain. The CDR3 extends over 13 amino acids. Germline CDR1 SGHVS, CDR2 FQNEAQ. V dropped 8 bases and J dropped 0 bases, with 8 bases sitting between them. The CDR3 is CASLGRSGNTIYF. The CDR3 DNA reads TGTGCCAGCCTAGGCCGCTCTGGAAACACCATATATTTT.

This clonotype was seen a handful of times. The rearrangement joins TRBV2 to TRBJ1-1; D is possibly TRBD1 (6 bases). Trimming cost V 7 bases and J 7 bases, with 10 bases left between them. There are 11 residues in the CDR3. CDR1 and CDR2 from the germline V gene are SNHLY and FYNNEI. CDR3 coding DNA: TGTGCCAGCATGGCGGACAGTGAAGCTTTCTTT. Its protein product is CASMADSEAFF.

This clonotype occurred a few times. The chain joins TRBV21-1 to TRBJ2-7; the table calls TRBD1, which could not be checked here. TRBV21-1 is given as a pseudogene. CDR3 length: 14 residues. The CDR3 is CASTRRDRDYEQYF. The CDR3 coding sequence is TGTGCCAGTACCCGTAGGGACAGGGACTACGAGCAGTACTTC.

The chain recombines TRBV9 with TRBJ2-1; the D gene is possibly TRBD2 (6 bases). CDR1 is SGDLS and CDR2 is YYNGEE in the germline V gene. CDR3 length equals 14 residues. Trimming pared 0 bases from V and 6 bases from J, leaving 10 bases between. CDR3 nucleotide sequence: TGTGCCAGCAGCGTAGCGGGAGCGGGCAATGAGCAGTTCTTC. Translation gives CASSVAGAGNEQFF.

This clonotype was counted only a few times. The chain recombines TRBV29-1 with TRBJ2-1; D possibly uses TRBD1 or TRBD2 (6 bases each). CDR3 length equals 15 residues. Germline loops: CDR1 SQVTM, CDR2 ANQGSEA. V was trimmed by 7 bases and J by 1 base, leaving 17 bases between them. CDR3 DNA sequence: TGCAGCGCCGAGAGGGGGGCAGGATCCTACAATGAGCAGTTCTTC. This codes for CSAERGAGSYNEQFF.